This is a list of T cell receptor beta chains from one sample in a study of blood T cell repertoires in COVID-19. Only in-frame clones appear in the TCRdb table, and some are missing; sequencing was by immunoSEQ multiplex PCR. The sample records 220,000 or so clones, about 85% being singletons. The sample consisted of peripheral blood. These receptors came from a man in his fifties who had recovered from COVID-19. The CDR3 runs from the conserved cysteine through the conserved F or W. The order of the fields is V gene, clone size, J gene, D gene, CDR3 protein, CDR3 DNA. D genes are given only for firm matches. A row's size may be missing; if present it is once, few, many or a size class.

TRBV6-5	-	TRBJ2-7	TRBD2	CASSYSTSGSSYEQYF	TGTGCCAGCAGTTACTCAACTAGCGGGAGCTCCTACGAGCAGTACTTC
TRBV4-2	-	TRBJ2-3	-	CASSLQGGTDTQYF	TGTGCCAGCAGCCTTCAAGGAGGGACAGATACGCAGTATTTT
TRBV19	few	TRBJ1-5	TRBD1	CASRGQGGSNQPQHF	TGTGCCAGTAGGGGACAGGGTGGGAGCAATCAGCCCCAGCATTTT
TRBV18	-	TRBJ1-3	TRBD1	CASSPDRGLSGNTIYF	TGTGCCAGCTCCCCGGACAGGGGGCTCTCTGGAAACACCATATATTTT
TRBV19	-	TRBJ2-5	TRBD2	CASSILAGGARETQYF	TGTGCCAGTAGTATTCTAGCGGGAGGGGCCCGTGAGACCCAGTACTTC
TRBV5-1	-	TRBJ2-7	-	CASSLGGWDSSYEQYF	TGCGCCAGCAGCTTGGGAGGCTGGGACTCCTCCTACGAGCAGTACTTC
TRBV5-6	-	TRBJ2-1	TRBD1	CASSLFDRGSDEQFF	TGTGCCAGCAGCTTGTTCGACAGGGGGTCCGATGAGCAGTTCTTC
TRBV18	-	TRBJ2-1	TRBD2	CASSPRSGASSYNEQFF	TGTGCCAGCTCACCCCGTAGCGGGGCTAGCTCCTACAATGAGCAGTTCTTC
TRBV6-5	-	TRBJ1-1	-	CASSSPDTNGGAFF	TGTGCCAGCAGTTCTCCTGACACCAACGGGGGAGCTTTCTTT
TRBV2	-	TRBJ2-3	-	CASNSLAGVRDTQYF	TGTGCCAGCAACTCCCTAGCAGGAGTACGGGATACGCAGTATTTT
TRBV6-6	-	TRBJ1-2	-	CASIRGEINYGYTF	TGTGCCAGCATCCGGGGTGAGATTAACTATGGCTACACCTTC
TRBV6-2/TRBV6-3	-	TRBJ1-1	-	CASSSRLNTEAFF	TGTGCCAGCAGTTCGAGGTTGAACACTGAAGCTTTCTTT
TRBV7-9	-	TRBJ2-5	TRBD1	CASSLATGAETQYF	TGTGCCAGCAGCTTAGCGACAGGGGCGGAGACCCAGTACTTC
TRBV27	-	TRBJ2-2	-	CASSLSPSANTGELFF	TGTGCCAGCAGTTTATCGCCCAGTGCGAACACCGGGGAGCTGTTTTTT
TRBV18	-	TRBJ2-2	-	CASSESLESNTGELFF	TGTGCCAGCTCAGAGAGCCTCGAGAGCAACACCGGGGAGCTGTTTTTT
TRBV30	-	TRBJ1-4	TRBD1	CAWSSGTGGKLFF	TGTGCCTGGAGCTCCGGGACAGGGGGGAAACTGTTTTTT
TRBV28	-	TRBJ1-1	-	CASRPVNTEAFF	TGTGCCAGTCGTCCGGTGAACACTGAAGCTTTCTTT
TRBV19	once	TRBJ1-1	-	CASSLRAANTEAFF	TGTGCCAGTAGCCTCAGGGCGGCGAATACTGAAGCTTTCTTT
TRBV10-1	-	TRBJ2-1	TRBD2	CARGTSGSDEQFF	TGCGCCAGGGGGACTAGCGGGAGCGATGAGCAGTTCTTC
TRBV28	-	TRBJ2-1	-	CASSLGWNYNNEQFF	TGTGCCAGCAGTTTAGGATGGAACTATAACAATGAGCAGTTCTTC
TRBV7-2	-	TRBJ2-5	-	CASSLGAGSSQETQYF	TGTGCCAGCAGCTTAGGGGCGGGTAGCTCACAAGAGACCCAGTACTTC
TRBV5-1	-	TRBJ2-7	-	CASRREGQGNNEQYF	TGCGCCAGCAGACGGGAGGGACAGGGTAACAACGAGCAGTACTTC
TRBV30	-	TRBJ1-3	-	CAQTVNGNTIYF	TGTGCCCAGACAGTCAATGGAAACACCATATATTTT
TRBV15	-	TRBJ2-7	TRBD2	CATSRDLIAGVLGDEQYF	TGTGCCACCAGCAGAGATCTGATAGCGGGGGTCCTCGGGGACGAGCAGTACTTC
TRBV7-9	-	TRBJ1-2	-	CASSTEINYGYTF	TGTGCCAGCAGCACGGAGATTAACTATGGCTACACCTTC
TRBV7-2	-	TRBJ2-3	-	CASSLGEYTQYF	TGTGCCAGCAGCTTAGGCGAGTATACGCAGTATTTT
TRBV5-6	-	TRBJ1-3	-	CASSTGSSGNTIYF	TGTGCCAGCAGCACAGGGTCCTCTGGAAACACCATATATTTT
TRBV27	-	TRBJ2-7	TRBD2	CASRASGGRTYEQYF	TGTGCCAGCAGGGCCTCGGGGGGGAGAACCTACGAGCAGTACTTC
TRBV20-1	-	TRBJ2-1	-	CSASYWSGNNEQFF	TGCAGTGCTAGTTACTGGAGCGGCAACAATGAGCAGTTCTTC
TRBV7-8	-	TRBJ2-7	TRBD2	CASSSRTSGSTPSYEQYF	TGTGCCAGCAGCTCACGGACTAGCGGGAGCACTCCCTCCTACGAGCAGTACTTC
TRBV9	few	TRBJ2-7	-	CASSVAAGNVGNEQYF	TGTGCCAGCAGCGTAGCTGCCGGGAATGTGGGAAACGAGCAGTACTTC
TRBV6-5	-	TRBJ1-5	-	CASKRERNQPQHF	TGTGCCAGCAAAAGAGAGCGCAATCAGCCCCAGCATTTT
TRBV30	-	TRBJ2-5	-	CAWSTPGHPQETQYF	TGTGCCTGGAGTACGCCCGGACATCCTCAAGAGACCCAGTACTTC
TRBV27	-	TRBJ2-7	TRBD1	CASSNLDRDSYEQYF	TGTGCCAGCAGCAACCTCGACAGGGACTCCTACGAGCAGTACTTC
TRBV7-9	-	TRBJ2-3	-	CASSPSAGADTQYF	TGTGCCAGCAGCCCCTCTGCGGGCGCGGATACGCAGTATTTT
TRBV30	-	TRBJ1-2	-	CAWSGGGPYGYTF	TGTGCCTGGTCGGGGGGGGGCCCCTATGGCTACACCTTC
TRBV6-6	-	TRBJ2-7	TRBD2	CASSYSSLAGYEQYF	TGTGCCAGCAGTTACTCCAGCCTAGCGGGCTACGAGCAGTACTTC
TRBV28	-	TRBJ2-5	TRBD2	CASSFYSSGQETQYF	TGTGCCAGCAGTTTCTACTCTAGCGGCCAAGAGACCCAGTACTTC
TRBV6-2/TRBV6-3	-	TRBJ2-3	TRBD2	CASSHGLAGGRTDTQYF	TGTGCCAGCAGCCACGGACTAGCGGGAGGACGGACAGATACGCAGTATTTT